This T cell receptor (beta chain) emerged from a study of blood T cells in healthy people across ages. Primed by a sample-barcoded 5' primer and a J-beta primer mix, a second PCR proceeded for about 6 to 11 cycles. One entry per CDR3 protein results from TCRdb running MiXCR on the 5' RACE reads. The sample includes more than 1,000,000 distinct CDR3 sequences, under 30% of them seen just once. Study results and limitations: No one knew whether donors had CMV, which possibly confounded expanded clonotype changes.

This clonotype was counted a few times. Its target is not known. V was cut by 6 bases and J by 6 bases, with 8 bases left in between. The CDR3 has 11 amino acids. Researchers report isolating at least 6 million PBMCs per sample. At least 5.5 micrograms of total RNA were extracted per sample. Separately, the same data were catalogued under a study of T cells of mothers and their children. That paper notes: Related mother-child pairs showed slightly, non-significantly higher overlap than unrelated pairs.

This receptor was obtained from a girl under 10 years old in good health. Input material: blood. The chain links TRBV12-3 or TRBV12-4 to TRBJ1-1; D is perhaps TRBD1 (5 bases). Here the CDR3 reads CASRQGPEAFF. DNA for the CDR3: TGTGCCAGCAGGCAGGGACCTGAAGCTTTCTTT.